Listed here is a single T cell receptor beta chain. The antigen is unknown. CDR1 and CDR2 from the germline V gene are SNHLY and FYNNEI. This CDR3 spans 12 amino acids. V was shortened by 4 bases and J by 6 bases, with 10 bases between the two germline ends. The sample is drawn from a study of shared clonotypes between healthy human individuals. General study findings and limits: The study generally estimated greater richness for naive than memory subsets.

CD4+ cells yielded CD45RA+ naive and CD45RA-negative memory subsets. Using immunoSEQ multiplex PCR, the repertoire was profiled, and TCRdb retains in-frame clones only, with some absent. The table records about 2.3 million clones, more than 85% of them present only once. The sequencing input was naive CD4+ T cells from PBMCs. Subset of the sample: CD45RA+ positively selected. The TCR originated in a man between 18 and 35 years old in good health. Some clones in this sample may be carry-over from other donors' samples. V gene TRBV2 combines with J gene TRBJ2-7; a weak D match, TRBD1 (7 bases). The CDR3 sequence: CASSGQGGEQYF. CDR3 nucleotides: TGTGCCAGCAGTGGACAGGGAGGCGAGCAGTACTTC. The variable domain in full, with the rest retrieved from reference TRBV2 and TRBJ2-7, is EPEVTQTPSHQVTQMGQEVILRCVPISNHLYFYWYRQILGQKVEFLVSFYNNEISEKSEIFDDQFSVERPDGSNFTLKIRSTKLEDSAMYFCASSGQGGEQYFGPGTRLTVT.